These T cell receptor beta chains were read from a single sample in a study of shared clonotypes between healthy human individuals. The table came from immunoSEQ multiplex PCR; TCRdb's copy has only in-frame clones and leaves some out. The table includes over 2 million clones, over 85% detected once. Specimen: naive CD4+ T cells sorted from blood. These receptors were obtained from a man aged 18 to 29 in good health. Both conserved end residues are part of each CDR3. D genes are given only for firm matches. For some rows the clone size is stated as once, few or many, or as a class when expanded; others skip it.

J	V	size	D	CDR3	DNA
TRBJ2-5	TRBV27	.	TRBD2	CASSLASGRGETQYF	TGTGCCAGCAGTTTGGCTAGCGGGAGGGGCGAGACCCAGTACTTC
TRBJ2-1	TRBV18	.	.	CASQSPSSPNEQFF	TGTGCCAGCCAATCCCCATCGTCCCCCAATGAGCAGTTCTTC
TRBJ1-1	TRBV6-1	.	.	CASTLTNEAFF	TGTGCCAGCACCCTTACCAACGAAGCTTTCTTT
TRBJ1-4	TRBV18	.	TRBD1	CASSPQGTGVGEKLFF	TGTGCCAGCTCACCACAAGGGACAGGGGTTGGCGAAAAACTGTTTTTT
TRBJ1-6	TRBV19	.	.	CASSMIGVSYNSPLHF	TGTGCCAGTAGTATGATCGGAGTCTCCTATAATTCACCCCTCCACTTT
TRBJ1-5	TRBV7-9	.	.	CASSPDGRGNQPQHF	TGTGCCAGCAGCCCGGACGGGAGGGGCAATCAGCCCCAGCATTTT
TRBJ2-7	TRBV29-1	.	.	CSVGDRIDYEQYF	TGCAGCGTTGGCGACAGGATAGACTACGAGCAGTACTTC
TRBJ2-3	TRBV7-9	.	TRBD1	CASSLARLRDRATDTQYF	TGTGCCAGCAGCTTAGCCCGGTTGAGGGACAGGGCCACAGATACGCAGTATTTT
TRBJ2-7	TRBV10-3	.	.	CASGPGGEQYF	TGTGCCTCGGGGCCGGGCGGGGAGCAGTACTTC
TRBJ1-1	TRBV18	.	TRBD1	CASLSGQVAEAFF	TGTGCCAGCTTATCCGGACAGGTGGCTGAAGCTTTCTTT
TRBJ1-4	TRBV28	once	.	CASSSRTWIEKLFF	TGTGCCAGCAGTTCCCGGACCTGGATTGAAAAACTGTTTTTT
TRBJ2-3	TRBV9	once	TRBD2	CASSVGAGGASTDTQYF	TGTGCCAGCAGCGTAGGGGCGGGAGGAGCTAGCACAGATACGCAGTATTTT
TRBJ1-3	TRBV2	.	.	CASAASGNTIYF	TGTGCCAGCGCGGCCTCTGGAAACACCATATATTTT
TRBJ2-3	TRBV5-1	.	.	CASSRGPGTDTQYF	TGCGCCAGCAGCAGGGGCCCCGGAACAGATACGCAGTATTTT